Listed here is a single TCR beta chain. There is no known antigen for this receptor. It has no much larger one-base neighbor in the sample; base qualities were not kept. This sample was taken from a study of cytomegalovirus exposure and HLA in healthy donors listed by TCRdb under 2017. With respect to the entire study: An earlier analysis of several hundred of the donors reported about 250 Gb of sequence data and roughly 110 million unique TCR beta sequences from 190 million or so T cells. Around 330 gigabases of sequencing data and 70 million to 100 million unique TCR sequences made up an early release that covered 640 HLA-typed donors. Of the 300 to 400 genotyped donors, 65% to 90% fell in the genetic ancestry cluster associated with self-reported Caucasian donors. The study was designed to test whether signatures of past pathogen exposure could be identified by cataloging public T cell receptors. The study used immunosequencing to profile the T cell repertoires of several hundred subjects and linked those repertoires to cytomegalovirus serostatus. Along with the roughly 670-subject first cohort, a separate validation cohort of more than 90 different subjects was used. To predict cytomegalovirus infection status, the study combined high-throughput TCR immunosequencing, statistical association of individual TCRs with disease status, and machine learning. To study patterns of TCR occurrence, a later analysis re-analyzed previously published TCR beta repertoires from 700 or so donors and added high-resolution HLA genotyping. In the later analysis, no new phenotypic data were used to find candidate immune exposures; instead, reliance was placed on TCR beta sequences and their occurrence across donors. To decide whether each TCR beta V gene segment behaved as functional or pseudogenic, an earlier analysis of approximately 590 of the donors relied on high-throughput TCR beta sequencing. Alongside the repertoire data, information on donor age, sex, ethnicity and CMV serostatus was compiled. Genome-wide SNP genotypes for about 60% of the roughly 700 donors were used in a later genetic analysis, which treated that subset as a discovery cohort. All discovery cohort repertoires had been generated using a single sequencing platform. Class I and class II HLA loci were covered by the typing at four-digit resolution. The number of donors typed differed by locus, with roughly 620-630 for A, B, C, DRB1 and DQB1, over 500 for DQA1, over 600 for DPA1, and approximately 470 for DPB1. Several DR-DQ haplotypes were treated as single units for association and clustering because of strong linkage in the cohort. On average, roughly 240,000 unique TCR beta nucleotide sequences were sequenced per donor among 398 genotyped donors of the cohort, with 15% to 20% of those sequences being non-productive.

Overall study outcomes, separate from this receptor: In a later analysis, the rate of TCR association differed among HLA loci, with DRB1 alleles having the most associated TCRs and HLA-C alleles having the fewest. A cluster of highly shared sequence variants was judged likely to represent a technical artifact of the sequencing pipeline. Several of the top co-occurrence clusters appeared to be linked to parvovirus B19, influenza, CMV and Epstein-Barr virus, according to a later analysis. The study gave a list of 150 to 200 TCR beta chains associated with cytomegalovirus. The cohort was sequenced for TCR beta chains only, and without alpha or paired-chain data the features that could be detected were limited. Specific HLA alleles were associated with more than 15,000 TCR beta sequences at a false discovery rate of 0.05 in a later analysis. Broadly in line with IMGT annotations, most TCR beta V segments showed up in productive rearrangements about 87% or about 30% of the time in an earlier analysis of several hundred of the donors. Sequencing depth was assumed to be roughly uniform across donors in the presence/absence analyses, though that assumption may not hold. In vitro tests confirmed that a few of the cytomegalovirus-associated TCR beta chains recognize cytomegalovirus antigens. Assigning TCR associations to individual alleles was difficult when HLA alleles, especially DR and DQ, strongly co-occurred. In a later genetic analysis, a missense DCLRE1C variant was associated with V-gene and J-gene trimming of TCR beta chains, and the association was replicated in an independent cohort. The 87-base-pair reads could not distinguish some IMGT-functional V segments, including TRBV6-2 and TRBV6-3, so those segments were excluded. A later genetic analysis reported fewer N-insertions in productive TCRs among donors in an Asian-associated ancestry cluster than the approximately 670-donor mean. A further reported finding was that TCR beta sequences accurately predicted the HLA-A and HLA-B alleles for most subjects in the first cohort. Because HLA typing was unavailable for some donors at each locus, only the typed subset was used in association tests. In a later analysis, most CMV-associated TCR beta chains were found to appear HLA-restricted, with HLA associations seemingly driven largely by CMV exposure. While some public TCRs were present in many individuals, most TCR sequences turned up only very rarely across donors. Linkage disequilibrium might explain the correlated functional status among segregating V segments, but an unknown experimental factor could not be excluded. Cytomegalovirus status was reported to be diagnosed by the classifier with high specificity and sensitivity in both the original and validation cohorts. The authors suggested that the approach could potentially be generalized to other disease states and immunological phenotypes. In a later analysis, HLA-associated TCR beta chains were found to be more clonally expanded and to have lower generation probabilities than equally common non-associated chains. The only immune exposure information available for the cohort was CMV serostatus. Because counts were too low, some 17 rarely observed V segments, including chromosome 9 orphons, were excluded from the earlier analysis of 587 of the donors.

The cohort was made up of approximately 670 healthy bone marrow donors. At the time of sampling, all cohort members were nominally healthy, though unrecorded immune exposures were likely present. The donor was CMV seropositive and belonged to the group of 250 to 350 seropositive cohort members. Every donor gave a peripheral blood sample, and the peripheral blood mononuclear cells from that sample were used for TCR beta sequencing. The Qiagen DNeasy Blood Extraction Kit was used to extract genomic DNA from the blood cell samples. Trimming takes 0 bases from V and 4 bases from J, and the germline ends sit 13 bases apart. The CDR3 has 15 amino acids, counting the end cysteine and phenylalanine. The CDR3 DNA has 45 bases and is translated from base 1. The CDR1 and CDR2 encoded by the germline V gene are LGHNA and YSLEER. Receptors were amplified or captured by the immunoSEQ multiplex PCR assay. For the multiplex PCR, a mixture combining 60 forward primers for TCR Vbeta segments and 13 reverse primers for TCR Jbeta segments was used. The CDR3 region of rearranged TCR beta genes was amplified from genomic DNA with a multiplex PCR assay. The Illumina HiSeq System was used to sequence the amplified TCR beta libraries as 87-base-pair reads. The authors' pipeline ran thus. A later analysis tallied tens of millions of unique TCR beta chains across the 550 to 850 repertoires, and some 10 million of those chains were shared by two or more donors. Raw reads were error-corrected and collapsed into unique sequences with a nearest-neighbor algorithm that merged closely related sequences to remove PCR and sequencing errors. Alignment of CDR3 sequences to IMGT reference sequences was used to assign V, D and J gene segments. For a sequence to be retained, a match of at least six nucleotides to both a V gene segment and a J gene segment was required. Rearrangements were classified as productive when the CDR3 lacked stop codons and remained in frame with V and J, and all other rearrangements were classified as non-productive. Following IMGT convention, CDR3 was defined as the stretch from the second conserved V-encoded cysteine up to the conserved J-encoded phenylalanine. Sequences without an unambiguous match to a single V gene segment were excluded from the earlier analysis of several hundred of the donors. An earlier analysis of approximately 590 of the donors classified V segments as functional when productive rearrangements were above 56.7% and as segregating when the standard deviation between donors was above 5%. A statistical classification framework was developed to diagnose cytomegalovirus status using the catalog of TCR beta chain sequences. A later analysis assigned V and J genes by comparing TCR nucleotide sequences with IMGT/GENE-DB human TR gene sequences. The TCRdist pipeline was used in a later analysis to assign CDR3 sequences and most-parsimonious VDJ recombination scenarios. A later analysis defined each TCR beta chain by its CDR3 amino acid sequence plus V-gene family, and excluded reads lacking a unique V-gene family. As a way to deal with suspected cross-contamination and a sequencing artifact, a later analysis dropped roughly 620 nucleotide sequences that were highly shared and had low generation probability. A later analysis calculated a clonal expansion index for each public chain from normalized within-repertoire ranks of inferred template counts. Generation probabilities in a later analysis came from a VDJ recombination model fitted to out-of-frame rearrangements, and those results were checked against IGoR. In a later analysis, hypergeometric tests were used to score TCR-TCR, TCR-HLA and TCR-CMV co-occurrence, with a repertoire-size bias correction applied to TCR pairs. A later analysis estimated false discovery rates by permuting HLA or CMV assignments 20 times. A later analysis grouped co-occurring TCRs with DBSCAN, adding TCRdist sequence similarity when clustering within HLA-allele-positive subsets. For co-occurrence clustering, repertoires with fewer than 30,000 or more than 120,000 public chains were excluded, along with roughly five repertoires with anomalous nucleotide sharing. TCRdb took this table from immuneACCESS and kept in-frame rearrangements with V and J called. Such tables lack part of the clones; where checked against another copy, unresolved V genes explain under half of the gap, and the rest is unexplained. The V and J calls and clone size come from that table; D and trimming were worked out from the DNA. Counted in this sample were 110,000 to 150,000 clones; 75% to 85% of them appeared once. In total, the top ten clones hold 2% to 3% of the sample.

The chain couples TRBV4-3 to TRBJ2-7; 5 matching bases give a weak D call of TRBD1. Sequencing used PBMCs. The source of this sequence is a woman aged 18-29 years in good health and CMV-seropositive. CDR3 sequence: CASSQDWQGMYEQYF. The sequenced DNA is TGCGCCAGCAGCCAAGATTGGCAGGGTATGTACGAGCAGTACTTC.